This T cell receptor (beta chain) originates from a study of shared clonotypes between healthy human individuals (dated by TCRdb to the early 2020s). Regarding the study in general: The cohort comprised two women and a few men aged 18 to 49 years. To estimate repertoire size and how much clonotypes are shared between individuals, the study performed deep sequencing of blood TCR repertoires from 4 to 6 healthy adults. Libraries were prepared and TCR repertoires were sequenced by different laboratories using diverse techniques, in order to increase sequencing depth and limit assay-specific biases. For each donor, CD4 naive and CD4 memory were each given three plates, CD8 naive was given two plates, and CD8 memory was given one plate. Leukapheresis yielded between about 0.8 and 8.9 billion PBMCs per donor. General findings and caveats noted by the study authors: Rarefaction of sorted-subset datasets indicated incomplete sequencing despite the large sequencing depth. Sharing across several donors was observed for approximately 5% of naive CD4, less than 4% of naive CD8, 2% to 2.5% of memory CD4, and around 0.42% of memory CD8 clonotypes. Compared with non-shared clonotypes, the clonotypes found in all four sorted-subset donors had higher generation probabilities. Pairwise subsampling indicated that sequencing depth was expected to affect the degree of clonotype sharing among donors. Sampling was restricted to blood, and TCR repertoires in tissue are likely to differ from TCR repertoires in blood. Because the study included only a small number of donors, the genetic and exposure-history diversity represented was limited. Naive subsets generally had larger estimated clonotype richness than memory subsets did.

Donors were healthy HIV-negative adults with no recently reported acute infections or vaccinations. Every donor was a Caucasian adult living in Nashville, Tennessee, USA. CD4+ T cells were enriched by magnetic negative selection, after which naive cells were positively selected on CD45RA and the negative fraction was taken as the memory subset. Blood was collected by leukapheresis, and PBMCs were isolated by Ficoll-Histopaque density gradient centrifugation and then cryopreserved in liquid nitrogen vapor phase. Analytical flow cytometry was used to check the purity and quantity of each magnetically sorted T cell population. Each sorted fraction had its genomic DNA isolated and then quantified by UV absorbance on a Nanodrop 2000c. In the germline V gene (reference sequence), CDR1 corresponds to SEHNR and CDR2 to FQNEAQ. V was cut back by 7 bases and J by 1 base, leaving a gap of 13 bases between them. Its CDR3 holds 14 amino acids, cysteine through phenylalanine. Left in the record is the CDR3 DNA by itself, 42 bases read in frame from the first base.

TCR CDR3 regions were amplified from genomic DNA by multiplex PCR using the deep immunoSEQ assay. For each cell subset, the extracted genomic DNA was distributed evenly across all wells of several immunoSEQ 96-well plates, and each plate served as one replicate. For sorted subsets, 200 to 250 ng of genomic DNA, equivalent to 30,000 or so T cell genomes, went into each replicate PCR. Purified libraries were quantified with a Qubit 3.0 fluorometer, sized on a Bioanalyzer 2100, and re-quantified with the KAPA Library Quantification kit. Every immunoSEQ 96-well plate was sequenced on a separate single-read 150-cycle Illumina NextSeq 550 flow cell. On the study's bioinformatics: Because the immunoSEQ output held only junctional sequences and lacked quality scores, the filtering could not match the filtering applied to full-length reads. To assign V/J genes and CDR3, sequences were annotated using PyIR, a Python wrapper for IgBLAST v1.9, with IMGT germline references. Reads were filtered out if the reads had weak V/J assignments (E-value above 1e-6), no CDR3, stop codons, out-of-frame junctions, or ambiguous translated residues. V3J clonotypes were defined as sequences sharing an identical inferred V gene, J gene, and CDR3 amino acid sequence. The percentage overlap between two repertoires was calculated by dividing the number of shared unique clonotypes by the size of the smaller repertoire. RTK rarefaction, the Chao1 estimator, and Recon v2.1 estimates of unobserved clonotypes were used to assess repertoire richness. For all TCRbeta clonotypes obtained by the gDNA method from a handful of donors, generation probabilities were computed with OLGA. This is the immuneACCESS table as TCRdb keeps it, with only in-frame sequences that have V and J called. A part of the clones is gone; compared with another copy, unresolved V genes explain less than half, and the rest is unexplained. V and J calls and clone size are copied from that table; D and trimming were computed from the DNA. The table for this sample lists about 2 million clones; roughly 94% of them were counted only once. The ten biggest clones cover 0.13% of the sample.

A note on this clone: The target of this receptor is not known. Base quality data are lacking; no much larger clone is found one base away.

The rearrangement combines TRBV7-9 with TRBJ1-1; the D gene is possibly TRBD1, with 6 bases matching. The source of this sequence is a man younger than 35 in good health. The sample comprised naive CD4+ T cells sorted from blood. Per the publication, the cell subset or site label means: CD45RA+ positively selected. The DNA sequence is given as TGTGCCAGCATTCGGGGGGCTCAGAACACTGAAGCTTTCTTT. Translated, this is CASIRGAQNTEAFF.